The rows below give T cell receptor beta chains drawn from one sample of a study of cytomegalovirus exposure and HLA in healthy donors. Measured with immunoSEQ multiplex PCR; TCRdb has only the in-frame clones, and not every one. Counted here are more than 150,000 clones, more than 75% occurring once; the ten biggest clones make up approximately 3%. The sequencing sample was made of PBMCs. The receptors were sampled from a man aged 18 to 29 in good health and CMV-seronegative. The CDR3 runs from the conserved cysteine through the conserved F or W. Fields, in order: CDR3 DNA, CDR3 protein, V gene, D gene, J gene, clone size. A D gene is named only where the DNA matches it firmly. Not all rows give a size; the values are once, few, many and, for expanded clones, a class.

CDR3 DNA: TGTGCCAGCAGCCTACAAACAGGGGTGGAGACCCAGTACTTC
CDR3 protein: CASSLQTGVETQYF
V gene: TRBV7-9
D gene: TRBD1
J gene: TRBJ2-5
clone size: -

CDR3 DNA: TGTGCCAGCAGCGGGCTAGGGGGCACCATATATTTT
CDR3 protein: CASSGLGGTIYF
V gene: TRBV27
D gene: -
J gene: TRBJ1-3
clone size: -

CDR3 DNA: TGTGCCATCAGCGTGACAGGGAGAGATCAGCCCCAGCATTTT
CDR3 protein: CAISVTGRDQPQHF
V gene: TRBV10-3
D gene: TRBD1
J gene: TRBJ1-5
clone size: few

CDR3 DNA: TGCGCCAGCCCAGGCGGGAGCGGAGGCTCCTACAATGAGCAGTTCTTC
CDR3 protein: CASPGGSGGSYNEQFF
V gene: TRBV10-1
D gene: TRBD2
J gene: TRBJ2-1
clone size: once

CDR3 DNA: TGTGCCAGTAGGAAATGGACAGGTGGAAACACCATATATTTT
CDR3 protein: CASRKWTGGNTIYF
V gene: TRBV19
D gene: TRBD1
J gene: TRBJ1-3
clone size: -

CDR3 DNA: TGTGCCAGCAGTTCCTTGAAAAGGAGCTCCTACAATGAGCAGTTCTTC
CDR3 protein: CASSSLKRSSYNEQFF
V gene: TRBV6-5
D gene: -
J gene: TRBJ2-1
clone size: once

CDR3 DNA: TGTGCCAGCAGCTTGAGCGCAGCAACTAATGAAAAACTGTTTTTT
CDR3 protein: CASSLSAATNEKLFF
V gene: TRBV5-4
D gene: -
J gene: TRBJ1-4
clone size: -

CDR3 DNA: TGCGCCAGCGTTAGGACAGGGTTCGGAGAGACCCAGTACTTC
CDR3 protein: CASVRTGFGETQYF
V gene: TRBV5-1
D gene: TRBD1
J gene: TRBJ2-5
clone size: -

CDR3 DNA: TGTGCCACCAGCTACGGGACAGGGCCAAATCAGCCCCAGCATTTT
CDR3 protein: CATSYGTGPNQPQHF
V gene: TRBV15
D gene: TRBD1
J gene: TRBJ1-5
clone size: -

CDR3 DNA: TGTGCCAGCAGTTACGGTCAGGGGGATTACGAGCAGTACTTC
CDR3 protein: CASSYGQGDYEQYF
V gene: TRBV6-5
D gene: TRBD1
J gene: TRBJ2-7
clone size: -

CDR3 DNA: TGTGCCAGCAATCCCCGGAGCCCTTCCTACGAGCAGTACTTC
CDR3 protein: CASNPRSPSYEQYF
V gene: TRBV28
D gene: -
J gene: TRBJ2-7
clone size: -

CDR3 DNA: TGTGCCAGCAGCTTAACTTGGGGAGGTTCCGAAAAACTGTTTTTT
CDR3 protein: CASSLTWGGSEKLFF
V gene: TRBV13
D gene: -
J gene: TRBJ1-4
clone size: -

CDR3 DNA: TGTGCCAGCAGTTACTCCGGCGGGAACACTGAAGCTTTCTTT
CDR3 protein: CASSYSGGNTEAFF
V gene: TRBV6-5
D gene: -
J gene: TRBJ1-1
clone size: -

CDR3 DNA: TGTGCCAGCAGCCCGGACAGGGGGCGCGGGGAGCTGTTTTTT
CDR3 protein: CASSPDRGRGELFF
V gene: TRBV7-9
D gene: TRBD1
J gene: TRBJ2-2
clone size: once

CDR3 DNA: TGTGCCAGCAGCTTGGGGGGCAGGGGGCGATTTGGCTACACCTTC
CDR3 protein: CASSLGGRGRFGYTF
V gene: TRBV5-4
D gene: TRBD1
J gene: TRBJ1-2
clone size: -

CDR3 DNA: TGTGCCAGTAGTTTCCTAGCGGGAGGCACCTACGAGCAGTACTTC
CDR3 protein: CASSFLAGGTYEQYF
V gene: TRBV19
D gene: TRBD2
J gene: TRBJ2-7
clone size: -

CDR3 DNA: TGTGCCAGCAGTTTATCGTCCGGGACAGGAAGGGATCAGCCCCAGCATTTT
CDR3 protein: CASSLSSGTGRDQPQHF
V gene: TRBV27
D gene: TRBD1
J gene: TRBJ1-5
clone size: once

CDR3 DNA: TGTGCCATCAGCGAGGGACTAGCGGGAGTGGATGAGCAGTTCTTC
CDR3 protein: CAISEGLAGVDEQFF
V gene: TRBV10-3
D gene: TRBD2
J gene: TRBJ2-1
clone size: -

CDR3 DNA: TGTGCCAGCAGGGTCCTGGGACTAGCGGGAGATACAGATACGCAGTATTTT
CDR3 protein: CASRVLGLAGDTDTQYF
V gene: TRBV28
D gene: TRBD2
J gene: TRBJ2-3
clone size: -

CDR3 DNA: TGTGCCAGCAGTACAGGGGGCGCGAGCAATCAGCCCCAGCATTTT
CDR3 protein: CASSTGGASNQPQHF
V gene: TRBV6-5
D gene: TRBD1
J gene: TRBJ1-5
clone size: -

CDR3 DNA: TGTGCCAGCAAGCAGGGATTTAGCACCTACGAGCAGTACTTC
CDR3 protein: CASKQGFSTYEQYF
V gene: TRBV27
D gene: -
J gene: TRBJ2-7
clone size: -

CDR3 DNA: TGTGCCAGCAGTGAGACAGGGGCTGACAATGAGCAGTTCTTC
CDR3 protein: CASSETGADNEQFF
V gene: TRBV2
D gene: TRBD1
J gene: TRBJ2-1
clone size: -

CDR3 DNA: TGTGCCAGTAGTACAGGAATTACCTATAATTCACCCCTCCACTTT
CDR3 protein: CASSTGITYNSPLHF
V gene: TRBV19
D gene: -
J gene: TRBJ1-6
clone size: -

CDR3 DNA: TGTGCCAGTACCCACAGGGGAAACAATGAGCAGTTCTTC
CDR3 protein: CASTHRGNNEQFF
V gene: TRBV19
D gene: TRBD1
J gene: TRBJ2-1
clone size: -

CDR3 DNA: TGTGCCAGCAATATCCAAGGGGGCACAGATACGCAGTATTTT
CDR3 protein: CASNIQGGTDTQYF
V gene: TRBV28
D gene: -
J gene: TRBJ2-3
clone size: -

CDR3 DNA: TGTGCCATCAGTGCCGGGGGAGACTTAGCCAAAAACATTCAGTACTTC
CDR3 protein: CAISAGGDLAKNIQYF
V gene: TRBV10-3
D gene: -
J gene: TRBJ2-4
clone size: -

CDR3 DNA: TGTGCCAGCAGCGCCTCAACAGGGGCCCATGGCTACACCTTC
CDR3 protein: CASSASTGAHGYTF
V gene: TRBV9
D gene: TRBD1
J gene: TRBJ1-2
clone size: -

CDR3 DNA: TGTGCCAGCAGTTCAAATACGAGGGGGGGCGAAAAACTGTTTTTT
CDR3 protein: CASSSNTRGGEKLFF
V gene: TRBV27
D gene: -
J gene: TRBJ1-4
clone size: -

CDR3 DNA: TGTGCCAGCAGCGCAAGAGAAAATACTGAAGCTTTCTTT
CDR3 protein: CASSARENTEAFF
V gene: TRBV2
D gene: -
J gene: TRBJ1-1
clone size: -

CDR3 DNA: TGCGCCAGCAGCTTGGTAGCGGACACCGGGATCGCCTCTGGAAACACCATATATTTT
CDR3 protein: CASSLVADTGIASGNTIYF
V gene: TRBV5-1
D gene: -
J gene: TRBJ1-3
clone size: -

CDR3 DNA: TGTGCCAGCAGTTACCGCCCTAGCGGGAGCCACGAGCAGTACTTC
CDR3 protein: CASSYRPSGSHEQYF
V gene: TRBV6-5
D gene: TRBD2
J gene: TRBJ2-7
clone size: -

CDR3 DNA: TGTGCCTGGAGTGTTGGAGCAGATGAGCAGTTCTTC
CDR3 protein: CAWSVGADEQFF
V gene: TRBV30
D gene: -
J gene: TRBJ2-1
clone size: once

CDR3 DNA: TGTGCCAGCAGTACCGGGACAGAAGCTTTCTTT
CDR3 protein: CASSTGTEAFF
V gene: TRBV6-5
D gene: -
J gene: TRBJ1-1
clone size: -

CDR3 DNA: TGTGCCAGCTCGCAGACCGGGACAGCGAACACTGAAGCTTTCTTT
CDR3 protein: CASSQTGTANTEAFF
V gene: TRBV18
D gene: TRBD1
J gene: TRBJ1-1
clone size: once

CDR3 DNA: TGTGCCAGCTCACCCGGGGAGCGCACCGGGGAGCTGTTTTTT
CDR3 protein: CASSPGERTGELFF
V gene: TRBV18
D gene: -
J gene: TRBJ2-2
clone size: -

CDR3 DNA: TGCGCCAGCGGGCCGGGACAGGGGGCAGGGGAGCAGTACTTC
CDR3 protein: CASGPGQGAGEQYF
V gene: TRBV5-1
D gene: TRBD1
J gene: TRBJ2-7
clone size: once

CDR3 DNA: TGCAGCGTTGAGGGAACTTTAGCGGGAGGGCCGGGCACAGATACGCAGTATTTT
CDR3 protein: CSVEGTLAGGPGTDTQYF
V gene: TRBV29-1
D gene: TRBD2
J gene: TRBJ2-3
clone size: -

CDR3 DNA: TGTGCCACCGGAACCGGGTCTCGCTCCTACGAGCAGTACTTC
CDR3 protein: CATGTGSRSYEQYF
V gene: TRBV19
D gene: -
J gene: TRBJ2-7
clone size: few

CDR3 DNA: TGTGCCAGCAGTGAGGGGGGGGCCCAAGCTTTCTTT
CDR3 protein: CASSEGGAQAFF
V gene: TRBV6-1
D gene: -
J gene: TRBJ1-1
clone size: -